The 25 T cell receptor beta chains below all came from one sample that was sequenced in a study of T cells in Graves' hyperthyroidism and ophthalmopathy. Amplification of TCR beta CDR3 regions used RNA as the template. HTBI primers were used for first-round RT-PCR of the TCR CDR3. Using its own MiXCR run on the multiplex PCR reads, TCRdb lists one record per CDR3 protein. The table records about 350,000 distinct CDR3 sequences, roughly 13% of them present only once. Sequenced material: blood. These receptors all stem from a middle-aged woman with Graves' ophthalmopathy.

Note on this clonotype: At one end the junction does not follow the germline gene, possibly because of a read error. The chain uses TRBV24-1 and TRBJ2-5; possible D gene TRBD1, 6 bases. Germline CDR1 KGHDR, CDR2 SFDVKD. The length of the CDR3 is 13 residues. In DNA form, the CDR3 reads TGTGCCACCAGTGAGGGGGCCCAAGAAACCCAGTACTTC. This codes for CATSEGAQETQYF.

In its sample, this clonotype was seen many times. The chain is built from TRBV6-2 or TRBV6-3 and TRBJ2-5; tentatively, D is TRBD2 (5 bases). The V end lost 7 bases, the J end lost 4 bases, and 22 bases lay between the germline ends. Germline CDR1 MNHEY, CDR2 SVGEGT. The CDR3 contains 16 residues. The CDR3 is CASTFAMTGRGETQYF. The CDR3 DNA sequence: TGTGCCAGCACATTTGCAATGACGGGAAGAGGAGAGACCCAGTACTTC.

In this sample, this clonotype turned up a few times. A much larger clone sits a single nucleotide away, making a read error possible. This rearrangement joins TRBV28 to TRBJ2-7; 8 bases fit TRBD1. The ends lost 6 bases at V and 6 bases at J; junction bases unmatched: 10. In germline, CDR1 is MDHEN, CDR2 SYDVKM. The CDR3 sequence is 14 residues long. CDR3 coding DNA: TGTGCCAGCAGCCTACCGGGAGACAGGGGCGAGCAGTACTTC. This translates into CASSLPGDRGEQYF.

This clonotype occurred many times. The chain carries TRBV27 and TRBJ1-1, with D possibly matching TRBD1 (5 bases). V gave up 3 bases and J gave up 0 bases, with 14 bases separating them. Germline lookup yields CDR1 MNHEY and CDR2 SMNVEV (reference sequence). The CDR3 length is 16 residues. CDR3 sequence: CASSFSASRVNTEAFF. The CDR3 bases are TGTGCCAGCAGTTTTTCAGCGTCCAGGGTGAACACTGAAGCTTTCTTT.

A few counts support this clonotype. A junction end diverges from the germline sequence, so it may reflect a read error. The chain employs TRBV19 and TRBJ2-7, with D tentatively TRBD1 (7 bases). Germline assignment: CDR1 LNHDA and CDR2 SQIVND (reference sequence). This CDR3 region has 14 residues. The CDR3 coding sequence is TGTGCCAGTAAACCTGGAGGGGGCTCCTCCGAGCAGTACTTC. It codes for CASKPGGGSSEQYF.

The chain uses TRBV18 and TRBJ2-2; D not certain. Germline assignment: CDR1 KGHSH and CDR2 LQKENI. Between the trimmed V and J ends, which lost 6 bases and 0 bases, there was a span of 8 bases. The CDR3 has 14 residues. CDR3 sequence: CASSGRSNTGELFF. CDR3 DNA: TGTGCCAGCTCCGGACGGTCGAACACCGGGGAGCTGTTTTTT.

This clonotype turned up a few times. The chain employs TRBV7-7 and TRBJ1-5; 12 bases are shared with TRBD1. Germline CDR1 reads SSHAT; CDR2 reads FNYEAQ (reference sequence). Germline trimming cut 1 base from V and 2 bases from J; bases unmatched to any gene: 18. The CDR3 is 22 amino acids. Written as DNA, the CDR3 is TGTGCCAGCAGCTTAGTACCAGCAAGGGACAGGGGGCTTTTTAAGGGCAATCAGCCCCAGCATTTT. It encodes CASSLVPARDRGLFKGNQPQHF.

This clonotype has at least ten counts. The V call is TRBV5-1, the J call TRBJ2-3, with TRBD1 matching over 7 bases. Germline V gene sequence: CDR1 SGHRS, CDR2 YFSETQ. V was pared by 4 bases and J by 1 base, with 3 bases of the junction left unmatched. The CDR3 is 14 residues long. The CDR3 DNA is TGCGCCAGCAGCGACCAGGGGGGCACAGATACGCAGTATTTT. It specifies CASSDQGGTDTQYF.

CDR3 sequence (DNA): TGTGCCAGCAGCCCACGGACAGGGGTAAACGAGCAGTACTTC. This encodes CASSPRTGVNEQYF. The chain joins TRBV9 to TRBJ2-7; TRBD1 aligns across 9 bases. Germline CDR1 and CDR2: SGDLS and YYNGEE. Trimming at V came to 4 bases and at J to 5 bases, leaving 7 bases not matched to a gene. This CDR3 spans 14 amino acids.

This clonotype was detected many times. The chain links TRBV20-1 to TRBJ1-2, with 8 nucleotides matching TRBD1. The germline V gene encodes CDR1 DFQATT and CDR2 SNEGSKA (reference sequence). Germline trimming cut 6 bases from V and 8 bases from J; bases unmatched to any gene: 20. The CDR3 is 16 residues long. Here the CDR3 reads CSARNSRGRILGGYTF. The CDR3 nucleotides read TGCAGTGCCCGGAATTCCAGGGGGCGCATTCTAGGGGGCTACACCTTC.

This clonotype came up many times. This sequence joins TRBV6-1 and TRBJ2-1, with 11 nucleotides matching TRBD2. This CDR3 spans 14 amino acids. The germline gives CDR1 MNHNS, CDR2 SASEGT. V gave up 5 bases and J gave up 8 bases; unmatched junction bases: 5. The CDR3 DNA reads as TGTGCCAGCAGTTATAGCGGGAGGGCCCATGAGCAGTTCTTC. This codes for CASSYSGRAHEQFF.

This chain uses TRBV7-8 with TRBJ1-4, with D possibly being TRBD1 (5 bases). This CDR3 has 17 amino acids. Between the trimmed V and J ends, which lost 8 bases and 2 bases, there was a span of 21 bases. CDR1 and CDR2 from the germline V gene are SGHVS and FQNEAQ. CDR3 in DNA: TGTGCCAGCTTTGGGGGGAGGACCCTGCTGACTAATGAAAAACTGTTTTTT. Residues: CASFGGRTLLTNEKLFF.

This clonotype was detected ten times or more. This chain connects TRBV20-1 to TRBJ2-7; D perhaps matches TRBD2 (5 bases). The V end was cut by 6 bases, the J end by 7 bases, with 19 bases between. Germline V gives CDR1 DFQATT, CDR2 SNEGSKA (reference sequence). This CDR3 is built from 13 residues. CDR3 bases: TGCAGTGCGAATGCCCGGGTCACGGGGGAGCAGTACTTC. Translating it yields CSANARVTGEQYF.

This clonotype was picked up many times. The rearrangement uses TRBV9 and TRBJ1-1, with D possibly being TRBD1 (6 bases). V was trimmed by 4 bases and J by 4 bases, leaving 11 bases between them. CDR3 size: 13 residues. CDR1 is SGDLS, CDR2 YYNGEE, per germline. This CDR3 reads CASSPSQGTEAFF. The CDR3 coding sequence is TGTGCCAGCAGCCCCTCACAGGGCACTGAAGCTTTCTTT.

This clonotype has a count of ten or more. The chain employs TRBV29-1 and TRBJ2-1, with D possibly being TRBD1 (5 bases). CDR3 size: 15 residues. The germline V gene has CDR1 SQVTM and CDR2 ANQGSEA. The V end was cut by 0 bases, the J end by 8 bases, with 17 bases between. In nucleotides, the CDR3 is TGCAGCGTTGAAGATCAGGTGGGGCTGAGGTATGAGCAGTTCTTC. Translating gives CSVEDQVGLRYEQFF.

This sequence joins TRBV4-2 and TRBJ1-5, with D maybe TRBD1 (6 bases). V was clipped by 1 base and J by 3 bases, with 13 bases between them. The CDR3 runs 16 residues. Germline-derived CDR1 and CDR2 are LGHNA and YNFKEQ. Here the CDR3 DNA reads TGTGCCAGCAGCCAAGCTGCGGGACAAAACAATCAGCCCCAGCATTTT. Its protein product is CASSQAAGQNNQPQHF.

This clonotype was counted only a few times. The chain couples TRBV10-1 to TRBJ1-1; 10 bases line up with TRBD1. The J segment lost 14 bases and the V segment lost 5 bases, leaving 5 bases of the junction unmatched. Germline lookup yields CDR1 WNHNN and CDR2 SYGVQD (reference sequence). This CDR3 has 11 residues. The CDR3 loop reads CASSPGQGRFF. The CDR3 coding sequence is TGCGCCAGCAGTCCGGGACAGGGGCGATTCTTT.

V is TRBV19 and J is TRBJ1-2; 8 nucleotides line up with TRBD1. Trimming at V came to 6 bases and at J to 4 bases, leaving 10 bases not matched to a gene. The CDR3 extends over 15 amino acids. Germline V gene lookup returns CDR1 LNHDA and CDR2 SQIVND (reference sequence). In DNA form, the CDR3 reads TGTGCCAGTAGGGATCTCAGGGGGCGCCGCTATGGCTACACCTTC. Translation gives CASRDLRGRRYGYTF. The variable domain in full, with the rest retrieved from reference TRBV19 and TRBJ1-2, is DGGITQSPKYLFRKEGQNVTLSCEQNLNHDAMYWYRQDPGQGLRLIYYSQIVNDFQKGDIAEGYSVSREKKESFPLTVTSAQKNPTAFYLCASRDLRGRRYGYTFGSGTRLTVV.

The table lists this clonotype with a few counts. The chain employs TRBV7-9 and TRBJ1-1; TRBD1 matches 7 bases. There are 17 residues in the CDR3. V dropped 0 bases and J dropped 2; count of bases not matched to a gene: 9. The germline gives CDR1 SEHNR, CDR2 FQNEAQ (reference sequence). DNA for the CDR3: TGTGCCAGCAGCTTAGCCCTCCGACAGGGCTCTAACACTGAAGCTTTCTTT. Amino acids: CASSLALRQGSNTEAFF.

This chain connects TRBV18 to TRBJ2-7, with 7 bases that match TRBD2. The germline V gene encodes CDR1 KGHSH and CDR2 LQKENI. Trimming at V came to 5 bases and at J to 2 bases, leaving 12 bases not matched to a gene. The CDR3 runs to 16 residues. The DNA for the CDR3 is TGTGCCAGCTCATCTTCAGGACTAGTGGGGGCCTACGAGCAGTACTTC. This translates into CASSSSGLVGAYEQYF.

Comments on this clonotype: A junction boundary mismatches the germline segment, possibly from a read error. The chain is built from TRBV20-1 and TRBJ2-5; possibly TRBD2 for D (6 bases). CDR3 length: 13 residues. The germline gives CDR1 DFQATT, CDR2 SNEGSKA (reference sequence). Written as DNA, the CDR3 is TGCGGTGCTATTGCGGGGTCCCAAGAGACCCAGTACTTC. It yields the protein CGAIAGSQETQYF.

This clonotype was detected a few times. The chain recombines TRBV24-1 with TRBJ2-1; 7 nucleotides line up with TRBD2. Germline-derived CDR1 and CDR2 are KGHDR and SFDVKD. The CDR3 is 14 amino acids. V was pared by 3 bases and J by 7 bases, with 5 bases of the junction left unmatched. The CDR3 nucleotides are TGTGCCACCAGTGATATGATGGGGGGGAATGAGCAGTTCTTC. Translated: CATSDMMGGNEQFF.

This clonotype showed up many times. V is TRBV28 and J is TRBJ1-6; D not resolved. The CDR3 runs 14 residues. Germline CDR1 reads MDHEN; CDR2 reads SYDVKM. Trimming took 5 bases from V and 8 from J, leaving 13 bases between them. The CDR3 bases are TGTGCCAGCAGTCCCTCCACAGCATATTCACCCCTCCACTTT. Translating gives CASSPSTAYSPLHF.

Regarding this clonotype: Possible read error: a much larger clone is one base away. DNA for the CDR3: TGTGCCAGCGGGACTAGCGGCTACAATGAGCAGTTCTTC. Its protein is CASGTSGYNEQFF. This chain connects TRBV6-2 or TRBV6-3 to TRBJ2-1, with 11 positions matching TRBD2. Germline lookup yields CDR1 MNHEY and CDR2 SVGEGT. The CDR3 runs 13 residues. Trimming cost V 8 bases and J 3 bases; bases outside gene matches: 0.

This clonotype was seen only once. The chain links TRBV6-2 or TRBV6-3 to TRBJ2-3, with 9 positions matching TRBD2. The CDR3 spans 17 residues. Germline trimming cut 0 bases from V and 5 bases from J; bases unmatched to any gene: 9. Per germline, CDR1 MNHEY and CDR2 SVGEGT. The CDR3 sequence: CASSYSSAGGPGDTQYF. In DNA form, the CDR3 reads TGTGCCAGCAGTTACTCGAGTGCGGGAGGGCCAGGAGATACGCAGTATTTT.